These T cell receptor beta chains were read from a single sample in a study of blood T cell repertoires in COVID-19. Profiling relied on immunoSEQ multiplex PCR, and the TCRdb table lists in-frame clones only, not all of them. This table holds around 100,000 clones, about 85% found once. Sequenced sample: peripheral blood. The receptor source for this set is a man aged 45-60 years with acute or convalescent COVID-19. Both conserved end residues are trimmed from each CDR3. Fields, in order: clone size, J gene, V gene, CDR3 protein. Clone size is given for some rows only: seen once, a few or many times, or a class if the clone is expanded.

>NA|TRBJ1-2|TRBV15
ATSRGGEGYGYT
>once|TRBJ1-1|TRBV5-6
ASSLGTGAEAF
>NA|TRBJ1-1|TRBV10-1
ASSESEGEGGLAAF
>NA|TRBJ1-5|TRBV28
ASSSLSDRRGNQPQH
>NA|TRBJ1-6|TRBV4-1
ASSQMGPRGLNSPLH
>NA|TRBJ1-4|TRBV5-1
ASSSGTGPGEKLF
>NA|TRBJ2-1|TRBV20-1
SASWGGEQF
>NA|TRBJ2-2|TRBV5-1
ASSLGQGLTTGELF
>NA|TRBJ1-4|TRBV10-3
AIRQGIEEKLF
>NA|TRBJ1-2|TRBV7-2
ASSGQGVVGGYT
>NA|TRBJ1-3|TRBV19
ASSISRTGPGNTIY
>NA|TRBJ1-2|TRBV6-5
ATPGRTGPQYGYT
>NA|TRBJ2-3|TRBV5-1
ASSLAPSAVTDTQY
>NA|TRBJ2-2|TRBV19
ASREDTGELF
>few|TRBJ2-1|TRBV10-3
AISGGGILNEQF
>NA|TRBJ2-2|TRBV5-1
ASSPRTGRAGELF
>few|TRBJ1-3|TRBV28
ASSPVGQERNTIY
>NA|TRBJ2-2|TRBV7-6
ASSLGPPRGIRAGELF
>NA|TRBJ2-2|TRBV5-8
ASSSDRVTNTGELF
>NA|TRBJ1-1|TRBV25-1
ASSEEGRVEAF
>NA|TRBJ1-5|TRBV6-5
ASRTQGAGNQPQH
>NA|TRBJ2-1|TRBV6-6
ASSYSAGGAVNEQF
>NA|TRBJ2-3|TRBV10-3
AISESGSGGTTDTQY
>few|TRBJ2-6|TRBV7-3
ASSLASQAASGANVLT
>NA|TRBJ2-5|TRBV2
ASSEFPPGGGGTQY
>NA|TRBJ2-7|TRBV28
ASSLQGRPSYEQY
>NA|TRBJ1-1|TRBV12-3/TRBV12-4
ASTPGTGEAF
>NA|TRBJ1-2|TRBV30
AWSGDRASGYT